These T cell receptor beta chains were read from a single sample in a study of T cells in Graves' hyperthyroidism and ophthalmopathy. From the multiplex PCR reads, TCRdb called clonotypes with MiXCR, one entry per CDR3 protein. The table records roughly 250,000 distinct CDR3 sequences, 16% of them present only once. The sequenced material came from blood. Receptor source: a young woman with Graves' ophthalmopathy. Both conserved end residues are part of each CDR3. A D gene is named only where the DNA matches it firmly. Rows give clone size only sometimes, using once, few, many, or a class for an expanded clone.

clone_size: many; d_call: TRBD1; j_call: TRBJ2-7; v_call: TRBV12-3/TRBV12-4; cdr3_nt: TGTGCCAGCAGTGCCTACGACGGAAGATGGGCAGGGGGCGTCGACGAGCAGTACTTC; cdr3_aa: CASSAYDGRWAGGVDEQYF
clone_size: .; d_call: .; j_call: TRBJ1-2; v_call: TRBV29-1; cdr3_nt: TGCAGCGTTGACGGGGTATCCTTC; cdr3_aa: CSVDGVSF
clone_size: many; d_call: .; j_call: TRBJ2-3; v_call: TRBV6-2/TRBV6-3; cdr3_nt: TGTGCCAGTTTGGAAGGGTTGCAGTATTTT; cdr3_aa: CASLEGLQYF
clone_size: few; d_call: TRBD2; j_call: TRBJ2-1; v_call: TRBV13; cdr3_nt: TGTGCCAGCAGCGTAGGCGGGGGGCGGAACAATGAGCAGTTCTTC; cdr3_aa: CASSVGGGRNNEQFF
clone_size: .; d_call: TRBD2; j_call: TRBJ2-1; v_call: TRBV29-1; cdr3_nt: TGCAGCGTTATTATTAGCGGGAGGTATGAGCAGTTCTTC; cdr3_aa: CSVIISGRYEQFF
clone_size: many; d_call: TRBD2; j_call: TRBJ2-1; v_call: TRBV7-9; cdr3_nt: TGTGCCAGCAGAACCGGGACTAGCGGGATTCATGAGCAGTTCTTC; cdr3_aa: CASRTGTSGIHEQFF
clone_size: .; d_call: .; j_call: TRBJ2-5; v_call: TRBV5-8; cdr3_nt: TGTGCCAGCAGATCCGGGACGACAGACTACTTC; cdr3_aa: CASRSGTTDYF
clone_size: .; d_call: TRBD2; j_call: TRBJ2-5; v_call: TRBV29-1; cdr3_nt: TGCAGCGTCTGTTTGATCGGGACTAGCGGGGGGGAGACCCAGTACTTC; cdr3_aa: CSVCLIGTSGGETQYF
clone_size: many; d_call: TRBD1; j_call: TRBJ2-7; v_call: TRBV28; cdr3_nt: TGTGCCAGCAGCCAATGGGCAGGGGGCTCCTACGAGCAGTACTTC; cdr3_aa: CASSQWAGGSYEQYF
clone_size: many; d_call: .; j_call: TRBJ1-5; v_call: TRBV18; cdr3_nt: TGTGCCAGCTCACCAGGGTCAAAACAGCCCCAGCATTTT; cdr3_aa: CASSPGSKQPQHF
clone_size: .; d_call: TRBD2; j_call: TRBJ2-2; v_call: TRBV5-1; cdr3_nt: TGCGCCAGCAGCTTGTATACGGGAGGAGTCACCGGGGAGCTGTTTTTT; cdr3_aa: CASSLYTGGVTGELFF
clone_size: many; d_call: .; j_call: TRBJ2-1; v_call: TRBV2; cdr3_nt: TGTGCCAGCATGAGGGCTCCAGTCGGTTACAATGAGCAGTTCTTC; cdr3_aa: CASMRAPVGYNEQFF
clone_size: many; d_call: .; j_call: TRBJ1-5; v_call: TRBV2; cdr3_nt: TGTGCCAGCAGTGAAGGGCAGGGAGAAGCTCAGCCCCAGCATTTT; cdr3_aa: CASSEGQGEAQPQHF
clone_size: many; d_call: .; j_call: TRBJ2-3; v_call: TRBV5-8; cdr3_nt: TGTGCCAGCAGCTCATGGGGATTGGGAGGTTCCGATACGCAGTATTTT; cdr3_aa: CASSSWGLGGSDTQYF
clone_size: many; d_call: .; j_call: TRBJ1-2; v_call: TRBV6-2/TRBV6-3; cdr3_nt: TGTGCCAGCACTGATAATCAATCCAGGGCTCCTAACTATGGCTACACCTTC; cdr3_aa: CASTDNQSRAPNYGYTF
clone_size: many; d_call: .; j_call: TRBJ2-7; v_call: TRBV19; cdr3_nt: TGTGCCAGTCGAGTGGAGGGGTCCCCCCCCTACGAGCAGTACTTC; cdr3_aa: CASRVEGSPPYEQYF
clone_size: many; d_call: .; j_call: TRBJ2-5; v_call: TRBV5-1; cdr3_nt: TGCGCCAGCAGCTTGGCCGTGGCAGGGGACACACAAGAGACCCAGTACTTC; cdr3_aa: CASSLAVAGDTQETQYF
clone_size: many; d_call: .; j_call: TRBJ2-3; v_call: TRBV2; cdr3_nt: TGTGCCAGCAGCTTGGATGGAAGGCCGCAGTATTTT; cdr3_aa: CASSLDGRPQYF
clone_size: many; d_call: TRBD1; j_call: TRBJ2-2; v_call: TRBV7-6; cdr3_nt: TGTGCCAGCAGCCCCGGGACAGGGCAGGTCGGGGAGCTGTTTTTT; cdr3_aa: CASSPGTGQVGELFF
clone_size: many; d_call: TRBD2; j_call: TRBJ2-7; v_call: TRBV11-2; cdr3_nt: TGTGCCAGCAGCTGGGAGGGGTACGAGCAGTACTTC; cdr3_aa: CASSWEGYEQYF
clone_size: .; d_call: .; j_call: TRBJ1-5; v_call: TRBV28; cdr3_nt: TGTGCCAGTAAGAGCAATCAGCCCCAGCATTTT; cdr3_aa: CASKSNQPQHF
clone_size: many; d_call: .; j_call: TRBJ1-1; v_call: TRBV5-6; cdr3_nt: TGTGCCAGCAGCTTGCGAGGAAATGAAGCTTTCTTT; cdr3_aa: CASSLRGNEAFF
clone_size: many; d_call: TRBD2; j_call: TRBJ2-5; v_call: TRBV7-2; cdr3_nt: TGTGCCAGCAGCTTCCTTAGCGGGGGGGAGACCCAGTACTTC; cdr3_aa: CASSFLSGGETQYF
clone_size: many; d_call: .; j_call: TRBJ1-2; v_call: TRBV12-3/TRBV12-4; cdr3_nt: TGTGCCAGCAGTTTTGTGGGGTATGGCTACACCTTC; cdr3_aa: CASSFVGYGYTF
clone_size: many; d_call: .; j_call: TRBJ2-5; v_call: TRBV10-3; cdr3_nt: TGTGCCATCAGCGAGAGAGGGGTAGGGGAGACCCAGTACTTC; cdr3_aa: CAISERGVGETQYF
clone_size: .; d_call: TRBD2; j_call: TRBJ2-1; v_call: TRBV20-1; cdr3_nt: TGCAGTGCCCGGGGGGGGGGAAATGAGCAGTTCTTC; cdr3_aa: CSARGGGNEQFF
clone_size: many; d_call: .; j_call: TRBJ1-6; v_call: TRBV20-1; cdr3_nt: TGCAGTGCTAGAATGTTAGGGCTAAACTCACCCCTCCACTTT; cdr3_aa: CSARMLGLNSPLHF
clone_size: many; d_call: .; j_call: TRBJ2-5; v_call: TRBV4-3; cdr3_nt: TGCGCCAGCAGCCCAGCGGTCCAAGAGACCCAGTACTTC; cdr3_aa: CASSPAVQETQYF
clone_size: few; d_call: .; j_call: TRBJ2-3; v_call: TRBV4-1; cdr3_nt: TGCGCCAGCAGCCAATCCGGAACGTGGGATACGCAGTATTTT; cdr3_aa: CASSQSGTWDTQYF
clone_size: many; d_call: .; j_call: TRBJ2-1; v_call: TRBV6-2/TRBV6-3; cdr3_nt: TGTGCCAGCAGTCTATCTATCCCGAAAACCCCATACAATGAGCAGTTCTTC; cdr3_aa: CASSLSIPKTPYNEQFF
clone_size: many; d_call: .; j_call: TRBJ1-2; v_call: TRBV9; cdr3_nt: TGTGCCAGCAGCGTGACTTCCGGGATGAACTATGGCTACACCTTC; cdr3_aa: CASSVTSGMNYGYTF
clone_size: many; d_call: .; j_call: TRBJ1-4; v_call: TRBV12-5; cdr3_nt: TGTGCTTGCCAGATTGCAACTAATGAAAAACTGTTTTTT; cdr3_aa: CACQIATNEKLFF
clone_size: many; d_call: .; j_call: TRBJ1-2; v_call: TRBV7-2; cdr3_nt: TGTGCCAGCAGCCGTGACGGACTCTATGGCTACACCTTC; cdr3_aa: CASSRDGLYGYTF
clone_size: many; d_call: .; j_call: TRBJ2-1; v_call: TRBV7-8; cdr3_nt: TGTGCCAGCAGCTTAGCCCCCCAGGGGCCTTGGGATGAGCAGTTCTTC; cdr3_aa: CASSLAPQGPWDEQFF
clone_size: many; d_call: .; j_call: TRBJ2-7; v_call: TRBV28; cdr3_nt: TGTGCCAGCAGATTGGTAGGGTACGAGCAGTACTTC; cdr3_aa: CASRLVGYEQYF
clone_size: many; d_call: .; j_call: TRBJ1-1; v_call: TRBV20-1; cdr3_nt: TGCAGTGCTCGAGTGGGGGGCTTCACTGAAGCTTTCTTT; cdr3_aa: CSARVGGFTEAFF
clone_size: .; d_call: TRBD2; j_call: TRBJ2-1; v_call: TRBV9; cdr3_nt: TGTGCCAGCAGGAGCGGGGGGGGCCAGGAGCAGTTCTTC; cdr3_aa: CASRSGGGQEQFF
clone_size: many; d_call: .; j_call: TRBJ2-5; v_call: TRBV20-1; cdr3_nt: TGCAGTGCTAGGGGGACCCTCATCAAACAAGAGACCCAGTACTTC; cdr3_aa: CSARGTLIKQETQYF
clone_size: many; d_call: TRBD2; j_call: TRBJ2-1; v_call: TRBV2; cdr3_nt: TGTGCCAGCGGGACTAGCGGGGGGACCTACAATGAGCAGTTCTTC; cdr3_aa: CASGTSGGTYNEQFF
clone_size: many; d_call: .; j_call: TRBJ2-2; v_call: TRBV4-2; cdr3_nt: TGTGCCAGCAGCCAAGCTCTCGATACCGGGGAGCTGTTTTTT; cdr3_aa: CASSQALDTGELFF
clone_size: .; d_call: .; j_call: TRBJ2-1; v_call: TRBV28; cdr3_nt: TGTGCCAGCAGTCACAATTGGTGGGCGGGAAGCTCCTACAATGAGCAGTTCTTC; cdr3_aa: CASSHNWWAGSSYNEQFF
clone_size: .; d_call: .; j_call: TRBJ1-5; v_call: TRBV19; cdr3_nt: TGTGCCAGTAGTATAGGGGGTGGGGGCAATCAGCCCCAGCATTTT; cdr3_aa: CASSIGGGGNQPQHF